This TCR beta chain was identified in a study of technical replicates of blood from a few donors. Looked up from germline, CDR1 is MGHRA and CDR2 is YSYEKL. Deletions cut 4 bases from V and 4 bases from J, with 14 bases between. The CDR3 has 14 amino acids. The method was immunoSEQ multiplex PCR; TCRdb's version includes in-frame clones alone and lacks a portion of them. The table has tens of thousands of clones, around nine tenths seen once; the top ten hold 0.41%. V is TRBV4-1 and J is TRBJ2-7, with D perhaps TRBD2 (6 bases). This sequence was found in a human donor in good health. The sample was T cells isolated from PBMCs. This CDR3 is CASSPRGTGYEQYF. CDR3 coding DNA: TGCGCCAGCAGCCCCCGCGGGACCGGGTACGAGCAGTACTTC.